This T cell receptor beta chain was found in a study of blood T cell repertoires in COVID-19. Here immunoSEQ multiplex PCR was the method, and the copy in TCRdb shows in-frame clones only, minus some. The sample includes around 120,000 clones, around nine tenths seen only once; the top ten take about 2.3%. The CDR3 consists of 15 residues. Trimming took off 0 bases at V and 0 bases at J, with 7 bases between the two ends. Germline CDR1 and CDR2: SGHKS and YYEKEE (reference sequence). Participant reports of clinical history set cohort assignment. Sequencing was done on a sample of PBMCs or T cells enriched from blood (not recorded which). The chain uses TRBV5-5 and TRBJ1-3; D not resolved. The TCR was taken from a woman between 50 and 59 years old who had recovered from COVID-19. CDR3 nucleotide sequence: TGTGCCAGCAGCTTGGAACTCTCCTCTGGAAACACCATATATTTT. It translates to CASSLELSSGNTIYF.